This paragraph reports one T cell receptor (beta chain). The antigen is unknown. The sample is drawn from a study of T cells in localized non-small cell lung cancer. Study-level points and caveats: Peak T cell clonality was found in uninvolved adjacent lung, exceeding tumor. Adjacent lung held a median roughly 50 of the top 100 tumor clones.

Repertoires were generated with immunoSEQ multiplex PCR, while TCRdb's copy carries only in-frame clones and drops some. The sample has some 15,000 clones, over 75% seen once. V was trimmed by 3 bases and J by 4 bases, leaving 12 bases between them. Per the germline V gene, CDR1 is SQVTM and CDR2 is ANQGSEA. This CDR3 contains 13 residues. The material sequenced was peripheral blood mononuclear cells, taken before any cancer treatment. This TCR derives from a male donor at least 60 years old with stage II lung adenocarcinoma. The rearrangement uses TRBV29-1 and TRBJ1-1; D not certain. The CDR3 sequence is CSVEDQISTEAFF. In DNA, the CDR3 is TGCAGCGTTGAGGACCAAATTAGCACTGAAGCTTTCTTT.